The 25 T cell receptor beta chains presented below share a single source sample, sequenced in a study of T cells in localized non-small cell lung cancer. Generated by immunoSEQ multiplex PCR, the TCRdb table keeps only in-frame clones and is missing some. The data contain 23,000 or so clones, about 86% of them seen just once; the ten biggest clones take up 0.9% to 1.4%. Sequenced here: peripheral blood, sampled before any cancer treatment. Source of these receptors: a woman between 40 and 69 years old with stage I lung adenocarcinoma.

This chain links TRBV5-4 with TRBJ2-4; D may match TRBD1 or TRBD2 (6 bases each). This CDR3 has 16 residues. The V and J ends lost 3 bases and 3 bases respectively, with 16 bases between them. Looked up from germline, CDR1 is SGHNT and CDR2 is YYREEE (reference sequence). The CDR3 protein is CASSSRGAGDKNIQYF. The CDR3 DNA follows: TGTGCCAGCAGCTCGAGGGGGGCCGGGGACAAAAACATTCAGTACTTC.

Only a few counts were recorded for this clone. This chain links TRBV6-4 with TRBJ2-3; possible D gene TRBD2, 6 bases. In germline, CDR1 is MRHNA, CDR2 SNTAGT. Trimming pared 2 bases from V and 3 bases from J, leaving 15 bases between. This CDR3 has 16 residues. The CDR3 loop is CASSDQGGDGTDTQYF. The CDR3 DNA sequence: TGTGCCAGCAGTGACCAGGGAGGAGACGGTACAGATACGCAGTATTTT.

CDR3 amino acids: CASSEAQDTQYF. The CDR3 region has the DNA TGTGCCAGCAGTGAAGCCCAAGATACGCAGTATTTT. J is TRBJ2-3 and V is TRBV2; D gene uncertain. V lost 0 bases, J lost 5 bases, and 3 bases lay in between. This CDR3 region has 12 residues. The germline V gene encodes CDR1 SNHLY and CDR2 FYNNEI.

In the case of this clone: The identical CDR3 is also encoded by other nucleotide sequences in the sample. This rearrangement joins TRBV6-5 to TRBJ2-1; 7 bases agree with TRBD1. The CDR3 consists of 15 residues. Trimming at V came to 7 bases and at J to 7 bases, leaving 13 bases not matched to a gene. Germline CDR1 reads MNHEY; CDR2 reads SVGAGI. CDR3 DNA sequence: TGTGCCAGCACCGCCACAGACAGGGTTCTAAATGAGCAGTTCTTC. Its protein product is CASTATDRVLNEQFF.

The CDR3 region has the DNA TGTGCCAGCAGTAGGACTAGGCACACAGATACGCAGTATTTT. This gives the protein CASSRTRHTDTQYF. The gene calls are TRBV6-5 and TRBJ2-3; 7 bases fit TRBD2. CDR3 length equals 14 residues. Per germline, CDR1 MNHEY and CDR2 SVGAGI. V was pared by 5 bases and J by 2 bases, with 4 bases of the junction left unmatched.

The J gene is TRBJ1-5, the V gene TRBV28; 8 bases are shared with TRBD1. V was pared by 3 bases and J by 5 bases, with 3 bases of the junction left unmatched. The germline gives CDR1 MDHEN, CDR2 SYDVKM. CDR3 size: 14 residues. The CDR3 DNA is TGTGCCAGCAGTTTTACAGGGGGACATCAGCCCCAGCATTTT. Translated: CASSFTGGHQPQHF.

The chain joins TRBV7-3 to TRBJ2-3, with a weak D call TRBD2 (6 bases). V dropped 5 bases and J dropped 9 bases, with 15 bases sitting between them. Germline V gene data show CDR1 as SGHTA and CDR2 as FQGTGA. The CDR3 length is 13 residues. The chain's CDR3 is CASSLGDFQTQYF. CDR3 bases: TGTGCCAGCAGCCTCGGGGACTTCCAGACGCAGTATTTT. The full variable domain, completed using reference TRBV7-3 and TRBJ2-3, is GAGVSQTPSNKVTEKGKYVELRCDPISGHTALYWYRQSLGQGPEFLIYFQGTGAADDSGLPNDRFFAVRPEGSVSTLKIQRTERGDSAVYLCASSLGDFQTQYFGPGTRLTVL.

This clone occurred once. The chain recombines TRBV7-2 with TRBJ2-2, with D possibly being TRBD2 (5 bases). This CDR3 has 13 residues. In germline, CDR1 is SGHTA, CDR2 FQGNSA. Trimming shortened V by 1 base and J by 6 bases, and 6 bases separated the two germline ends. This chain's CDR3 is CASSLGSAGELFF. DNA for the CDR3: TGTGCCAGCAGCTTAGGTAGCGCCGGGGAGCTGTTTTTT. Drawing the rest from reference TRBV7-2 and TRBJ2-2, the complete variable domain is GAGVSQSPSNKVTEKGKDVELRCDPISGHTALYWYRQSLGQGLEFLIYFQGNSAPDKSGLPSDRFSAERTGGSVSTLTIQRTQQEDSAVYLCASSLGSAGELFFGEGSRLTVL.

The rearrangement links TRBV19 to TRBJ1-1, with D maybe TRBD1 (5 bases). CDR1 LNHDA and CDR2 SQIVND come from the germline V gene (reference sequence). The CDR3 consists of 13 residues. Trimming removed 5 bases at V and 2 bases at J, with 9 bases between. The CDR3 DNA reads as TGTGCCAGTAGTCCTCAGGGAAACACTGAAGCTTTCTTT. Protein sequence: CASSPQGNTEAFF.

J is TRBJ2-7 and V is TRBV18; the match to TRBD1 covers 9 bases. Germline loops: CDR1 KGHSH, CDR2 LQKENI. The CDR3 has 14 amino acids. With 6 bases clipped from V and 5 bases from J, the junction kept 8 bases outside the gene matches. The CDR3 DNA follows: TGTGCCAGCTCGCAACAGGGGGCAAGGGACGAGCAGTACTTC. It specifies CASSQQGARDEQYF.

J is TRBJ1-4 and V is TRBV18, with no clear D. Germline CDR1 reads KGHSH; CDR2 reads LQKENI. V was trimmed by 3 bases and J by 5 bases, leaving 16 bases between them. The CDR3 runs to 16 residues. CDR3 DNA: TGTGCCAGCTCACCGCTGGTCGTGGGCCGCAATGAAAAACTGTTTTTT. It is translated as CASSPLVVGRNEKLFF.

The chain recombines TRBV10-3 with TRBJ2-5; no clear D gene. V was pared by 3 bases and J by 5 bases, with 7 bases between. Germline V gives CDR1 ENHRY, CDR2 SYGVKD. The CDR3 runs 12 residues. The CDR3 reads CAISDTSETQYF. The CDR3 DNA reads TGTGCCATCAGTGATACCAGTGAGACCCAGTACTTC.

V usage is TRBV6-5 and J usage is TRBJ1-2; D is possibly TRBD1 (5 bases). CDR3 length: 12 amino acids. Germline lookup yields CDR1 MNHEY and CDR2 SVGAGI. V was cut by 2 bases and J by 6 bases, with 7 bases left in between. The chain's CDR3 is CASSYQGNGYTF. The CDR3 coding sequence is TGTGCCAGCAGTTACCAGGGAAATGGCTACACCTTC.

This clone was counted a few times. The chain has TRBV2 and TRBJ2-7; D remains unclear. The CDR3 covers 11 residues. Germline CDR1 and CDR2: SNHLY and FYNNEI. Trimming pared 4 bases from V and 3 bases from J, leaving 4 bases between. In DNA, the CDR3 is TGTGCCAGCAGTGTCTTCTACGAGCAGTACTTC. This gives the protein CASSVFYEQYF.

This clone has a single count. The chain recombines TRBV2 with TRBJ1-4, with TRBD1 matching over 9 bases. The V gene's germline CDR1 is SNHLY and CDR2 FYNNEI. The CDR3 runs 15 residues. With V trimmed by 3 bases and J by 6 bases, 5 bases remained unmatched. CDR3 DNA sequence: TGTGCCAGCAGTGAGGAGGGACAGGGTGATGAAAAACTGTTTTTT. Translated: CASSEEGQGDEKLFF.

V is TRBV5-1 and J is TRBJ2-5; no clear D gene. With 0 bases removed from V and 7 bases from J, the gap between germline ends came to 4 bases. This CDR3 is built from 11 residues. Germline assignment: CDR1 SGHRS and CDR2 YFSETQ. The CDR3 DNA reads TGCGCCAGCAGCTTGGGTGGGACCCAGTACTTC. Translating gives CASSLGGTQYF.

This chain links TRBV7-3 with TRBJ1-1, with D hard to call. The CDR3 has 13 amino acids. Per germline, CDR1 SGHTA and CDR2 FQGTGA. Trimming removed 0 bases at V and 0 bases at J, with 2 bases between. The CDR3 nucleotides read TGTGCCAGCAGCTTAACAGTGAACACTGAAGCTTTCTTT. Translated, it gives CASSLTVNTEAFF.

The CDR3 sequence is CSVAEQGWGEQYF. CDR3 bases: TGCAGCGTTGCTGAACAGGGGTGGGGCGAGCAGTACTTC. The chain couples TRBV29-1 to TRBJ2-7; TRBD1 matches at 7 bases. The germline V gene encodes CDR1 SQVTM and CDR2 ANQGSEA. The V segment lost 4 bases and the J segment 6 bases; nucleotides outside the gene matches: 9. CDR3 size: 13 residues.

CDR3 region: CASSPAGANSPLHF. CDR3 DNA sequence: TGTGCCAGCTCACCGGCAGGGGCGAATTCACCCCTCCACTTT. The rearrangement uses TRBV18 and TRBJ1-6, with a tentative D call TRBD1 (6 bases). This CDR3 has 14 residues. Germline V gene data show CDR1 as KGHSH and CDR2 as LQKENI. V was clipped by 3 bases and J by 7 bases, with 10 bases between them.

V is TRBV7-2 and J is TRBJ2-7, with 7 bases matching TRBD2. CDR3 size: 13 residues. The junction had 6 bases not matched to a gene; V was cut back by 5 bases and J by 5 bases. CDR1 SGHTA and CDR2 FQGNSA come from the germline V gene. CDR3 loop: CASSRSGINEQYF. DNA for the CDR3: TGTGCCAGCAGCCGAAGCGGGATAAACGAGCAGTACTTC. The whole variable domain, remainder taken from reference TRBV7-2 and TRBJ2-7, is GAGVSQSPSNKVTEKGKDVELRCDPISGHTALYWYRQSLGQGLEFLIYFQGNSAPDKSGLPSDRFSAERTGGSVSTLTIQRTQQEDSAVYLCASSRSGINEQYFGPGTRLTVT.

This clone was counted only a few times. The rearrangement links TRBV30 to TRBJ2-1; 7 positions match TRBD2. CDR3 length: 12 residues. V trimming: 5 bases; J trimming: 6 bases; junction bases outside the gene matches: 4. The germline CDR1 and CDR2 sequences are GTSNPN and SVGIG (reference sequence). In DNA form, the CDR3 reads TGTGCCTGGTCCGGCGGGGGCAATGAGCAGTTCTTC. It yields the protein CAWSGGGNEQFF.

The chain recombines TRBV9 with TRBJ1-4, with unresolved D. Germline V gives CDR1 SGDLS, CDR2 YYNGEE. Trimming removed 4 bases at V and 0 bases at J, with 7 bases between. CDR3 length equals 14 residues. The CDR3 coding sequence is TGTGCCAGCAGCCCAAGTGCAACTAATGAAAAACTGTTTTTT. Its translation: CASSPSATNEKLFF.

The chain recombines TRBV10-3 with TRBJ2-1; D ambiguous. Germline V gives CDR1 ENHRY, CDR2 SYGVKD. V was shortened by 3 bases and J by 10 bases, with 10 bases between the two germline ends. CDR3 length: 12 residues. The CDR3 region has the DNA TGTGCCATCAGTGAACCGAGAGCGGAGCAGTTCTTC. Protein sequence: CAISEPRAEQFF.

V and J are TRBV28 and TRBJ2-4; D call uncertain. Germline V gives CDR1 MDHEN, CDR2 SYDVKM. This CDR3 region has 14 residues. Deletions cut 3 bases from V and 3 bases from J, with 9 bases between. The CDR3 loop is CASSFNGNKNIQYF. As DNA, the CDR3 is TGTGCCAGCAGTTTTAACGGAAACAAAAACATTCAGTACTTC.

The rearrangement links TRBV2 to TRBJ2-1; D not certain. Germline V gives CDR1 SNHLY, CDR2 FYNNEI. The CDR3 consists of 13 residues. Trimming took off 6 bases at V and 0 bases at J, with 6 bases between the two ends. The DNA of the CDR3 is TGTGCCAGCAGGACGAGCTCCTACAATGAGCAGTTCTTC. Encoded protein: CASRTSSYNEQFF. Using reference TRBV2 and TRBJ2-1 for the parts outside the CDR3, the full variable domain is EPEVTQTPSHQVTQMGQEVILRCVPISNHLYFYWYRQILGQKVEFLVSFYNNEISEKSEIFDDQFSVERPDGSNFTLKIRSTKLEDSAMYFCASRTSSYNEQFFGPGTRLTVL.